This TCR beta chain is drawn from a study of cytomegalovirus exposure and HLA in healthy donors. J gave up 6 bases and V 8 bases, and 8 bases lay outside the gene matches. Germline V gives CDR1 MNHNS, CDR2 SASEGT. CDR3 size: 14 residues. The PCR used 60 Vbeta and 13 Jbeta primers. Here immunoSEQ multiplex PCR was the method, and the copy in TCRdb shows in-frame clones only, minus some. The sample holds about 140,000 clones; approximately 80% are singletons and the top ten take around 10%. What was sequenced was PBMCs. The gene calls are TRBV6-1 and TRBJ1-4; TRBD1 matches at 8 bases. This TCR came from a woman between 50 and 59 years old in good health and CMV-seropositive. The CDR3, as DNA: TGTGCCAGCGAAATCGACAGGGGTGATGAAAAACTGTTTTTT. Protein sequence: CASEIDRGDEKLFF.